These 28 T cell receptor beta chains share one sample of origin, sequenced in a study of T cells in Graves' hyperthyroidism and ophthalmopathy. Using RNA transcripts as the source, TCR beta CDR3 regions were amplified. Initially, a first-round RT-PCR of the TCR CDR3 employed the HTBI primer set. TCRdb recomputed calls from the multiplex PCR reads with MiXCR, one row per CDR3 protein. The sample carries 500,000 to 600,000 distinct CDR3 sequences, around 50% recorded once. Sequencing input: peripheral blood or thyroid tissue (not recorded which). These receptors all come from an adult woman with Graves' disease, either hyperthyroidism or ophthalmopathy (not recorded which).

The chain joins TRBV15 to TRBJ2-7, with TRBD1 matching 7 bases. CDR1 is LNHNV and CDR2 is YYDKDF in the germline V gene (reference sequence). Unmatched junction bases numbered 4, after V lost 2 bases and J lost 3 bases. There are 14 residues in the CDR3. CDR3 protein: CATSRPGDSYEQYF. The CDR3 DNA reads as TGTGCCACCAGCAGACCCGGGGACAGCTACGAGCAGTACTTC.

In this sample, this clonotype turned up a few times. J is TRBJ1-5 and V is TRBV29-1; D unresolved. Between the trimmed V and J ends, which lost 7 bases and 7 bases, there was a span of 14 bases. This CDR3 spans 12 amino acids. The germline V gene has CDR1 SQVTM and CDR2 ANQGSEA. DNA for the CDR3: TGCAGCGCCCGTTCCGTCGGGCAGCCCCAGCATTTT. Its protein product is CSARSVGQPQHF.

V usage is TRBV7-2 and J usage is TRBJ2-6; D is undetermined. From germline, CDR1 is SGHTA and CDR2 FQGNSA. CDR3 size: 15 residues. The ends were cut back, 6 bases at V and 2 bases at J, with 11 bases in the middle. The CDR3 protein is CASSLRQAGANVLTF. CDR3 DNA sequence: TGTGCCAGCAGTTTACGTCAGGCTGGGGCCAACGTCCTGACTTTC.

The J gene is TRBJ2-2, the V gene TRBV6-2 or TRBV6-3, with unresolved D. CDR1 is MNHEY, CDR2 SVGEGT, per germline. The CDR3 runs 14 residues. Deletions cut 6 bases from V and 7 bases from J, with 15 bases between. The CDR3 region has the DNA TGTGCCAGCAGCCTGACTCCGATGTTCGGGGAGCTGTTTTTT. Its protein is CASSLTPMFGELFF.

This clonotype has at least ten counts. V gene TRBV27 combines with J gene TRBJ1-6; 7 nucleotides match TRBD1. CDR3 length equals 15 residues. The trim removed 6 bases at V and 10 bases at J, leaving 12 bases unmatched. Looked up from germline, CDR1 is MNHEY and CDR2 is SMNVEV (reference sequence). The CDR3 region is CASSSSTGTGSPLHF. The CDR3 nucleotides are TGTGCCAGCAGCTCATCGACAGGGACTGGGTCACCCCTCCACTTT.

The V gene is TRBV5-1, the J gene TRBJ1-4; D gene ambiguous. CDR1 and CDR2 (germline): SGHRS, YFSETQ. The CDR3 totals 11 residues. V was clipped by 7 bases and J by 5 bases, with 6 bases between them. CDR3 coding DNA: TGCGCCAGCCGAGGGAATGAAAAACTGTTTTTT. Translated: CASRGNEKLFF.

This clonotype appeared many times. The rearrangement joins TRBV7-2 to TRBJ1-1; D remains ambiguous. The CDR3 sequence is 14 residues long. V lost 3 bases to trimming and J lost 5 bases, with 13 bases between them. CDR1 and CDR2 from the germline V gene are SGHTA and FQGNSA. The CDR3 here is CASSFWGEGTEAFF. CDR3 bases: TGTGCCAGCAGCTTTTGGGGAGAAGGGACTGAAGCTTTCTTT. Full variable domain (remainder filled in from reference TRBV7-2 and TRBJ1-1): GAGVSQSPSNKVTEKGKDVELRCDPISGHTALYWYRQSLGQGLEFLIYFQGNSAPDKSGLPSDRFSAERTGGSVSTLTIQRTQQEDSAVYLCASSFWGEGTEAFFGQGTRLTVV.

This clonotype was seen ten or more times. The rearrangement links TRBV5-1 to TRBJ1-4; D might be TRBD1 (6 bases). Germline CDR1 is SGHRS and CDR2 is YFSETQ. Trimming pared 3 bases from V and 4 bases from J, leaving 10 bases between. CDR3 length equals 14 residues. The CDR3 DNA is TGCGCCAGCAGCTCGGACAGACTTAATGAAAAACTGTTTTTT. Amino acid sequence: CASSSDRLNEKLFF.

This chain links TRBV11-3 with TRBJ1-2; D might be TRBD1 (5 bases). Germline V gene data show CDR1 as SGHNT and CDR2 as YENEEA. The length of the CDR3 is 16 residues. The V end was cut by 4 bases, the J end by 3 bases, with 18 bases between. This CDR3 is CASSSTGTASDYGYTF. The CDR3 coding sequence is TGTGCCAGCAGCTCCACCGGGACCGCGTCGGACTATGGCTACACCTTC.

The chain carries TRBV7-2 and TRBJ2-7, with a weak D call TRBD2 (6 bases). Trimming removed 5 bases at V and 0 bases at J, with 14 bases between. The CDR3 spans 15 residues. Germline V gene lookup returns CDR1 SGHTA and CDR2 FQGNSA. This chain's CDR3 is CASSVSRGGSYEQYF. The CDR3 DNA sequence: TGTGCCAGCAGCGTCTCGCGGGGCGGCTCCTACGAGCAGTACTTC.

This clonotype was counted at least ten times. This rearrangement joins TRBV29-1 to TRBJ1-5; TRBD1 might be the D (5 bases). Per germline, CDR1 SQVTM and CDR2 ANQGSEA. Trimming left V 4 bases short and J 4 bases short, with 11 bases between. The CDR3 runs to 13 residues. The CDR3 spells CSVAQGGNQPQHF. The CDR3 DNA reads TGCAGCGTTGCCCAGGGAGGTAATCAGCCCCAGCATTTT.

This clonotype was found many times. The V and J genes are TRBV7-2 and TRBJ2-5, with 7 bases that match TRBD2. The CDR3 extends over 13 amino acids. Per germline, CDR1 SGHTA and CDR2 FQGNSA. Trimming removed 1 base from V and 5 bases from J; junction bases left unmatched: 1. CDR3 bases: TGTGCCAGCAGCTTAGTGCGGGGGGAGACCCAGTACTTC. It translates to CASSLVRGETQYF. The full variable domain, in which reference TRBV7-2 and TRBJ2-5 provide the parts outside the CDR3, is GAGVSQSPSNKVTEKGKDVELRCDPISGHTALYWYRQSLGQGLEFLIYFQGNSAPDKSGLPSDRFSAERTGGSVSTLTIQRTQQEDSAVYLCASSLVRGETQYFGPGTRLLVL.

CDR3 in amino acids: CSAGNTRGRMNTEAFF. DNA for the CDR3: TGCAGTGCTGGCAATACCAGGGGAAGGATGAACACTGAAGCTTTCTTT. The chain has TRBV20-1 and TRBJ1-1; possible D gene TRBD1, 6 bases. Germline CDR1 and CDR2: DFQATT and SNEGSKA (reference sequence). The CDR3 length is 16 residues. V was clipped by 5 bases and J by 0 bases, with 19 bases between them.

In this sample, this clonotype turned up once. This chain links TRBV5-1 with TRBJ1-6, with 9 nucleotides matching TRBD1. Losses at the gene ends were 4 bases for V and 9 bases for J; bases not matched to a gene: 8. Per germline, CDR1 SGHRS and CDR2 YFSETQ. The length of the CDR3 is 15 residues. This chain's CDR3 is CASSQQGARSSPLHF. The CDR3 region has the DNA TGCGCCAGCAGCCAACAGGGGGCGCGGAGTTCACCCCTCCACTTT. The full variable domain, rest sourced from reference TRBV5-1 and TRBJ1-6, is KAGVTQTPRYLIKTRGQQVTLSCSPISGHRSVSWYQQTPGQGLQFLFEYFSETQRNKGNFPGRFSGRQFSNSRSEMNVSTLELGDSALYLCASSQQGARSSPLHFGNGTRLTVT.

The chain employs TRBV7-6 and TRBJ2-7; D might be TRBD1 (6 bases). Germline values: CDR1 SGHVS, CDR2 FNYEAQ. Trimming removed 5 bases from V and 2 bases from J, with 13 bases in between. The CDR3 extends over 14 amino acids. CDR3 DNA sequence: TGTGCCAGCAGCCGCAGGGGAAACCCCTACGAGCAGTACTTC. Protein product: CASSRRGNPYEQYF. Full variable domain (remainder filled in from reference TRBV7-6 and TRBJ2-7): GAGVSQSPRYKVTKRGQDVALRCDPISGHVSLYWYRQALGQGPEFLTYFNYEAQQDKSGLPNDRFSAERPEGSISTLTIQRTEQRDSAMYRCASSRRGNPYEQYFGPGTRLTVT.

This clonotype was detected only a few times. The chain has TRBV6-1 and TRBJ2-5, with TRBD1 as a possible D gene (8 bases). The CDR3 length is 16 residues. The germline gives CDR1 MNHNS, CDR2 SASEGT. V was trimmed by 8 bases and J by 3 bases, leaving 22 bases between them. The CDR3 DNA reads TGTGCCAGCTCCAAATCGACAGGGGAGGGGGAAGAGACCCAGTACTTC. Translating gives CASSKSTGEGEETQYF.

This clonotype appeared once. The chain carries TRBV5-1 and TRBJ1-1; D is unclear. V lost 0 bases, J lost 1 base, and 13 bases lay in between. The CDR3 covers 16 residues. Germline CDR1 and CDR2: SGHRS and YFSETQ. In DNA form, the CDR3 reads TGCGCCAGCAGCTTGGGGTCAGAACGGAGGAACACTGAAGCTTTCTTT. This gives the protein CASSLGSERRNTEAFF.

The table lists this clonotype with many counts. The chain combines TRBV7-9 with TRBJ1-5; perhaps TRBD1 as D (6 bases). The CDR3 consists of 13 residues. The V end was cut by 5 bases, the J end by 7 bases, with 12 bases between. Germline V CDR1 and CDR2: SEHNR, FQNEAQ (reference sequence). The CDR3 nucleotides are TGTGCCAGCAGCATACAACAGGGACAGCCCCAGCATTTT. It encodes CASSIQQGQPQHF.

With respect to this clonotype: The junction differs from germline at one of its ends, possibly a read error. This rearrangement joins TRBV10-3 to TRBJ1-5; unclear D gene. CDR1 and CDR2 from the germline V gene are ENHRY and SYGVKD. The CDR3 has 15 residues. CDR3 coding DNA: TGTGCCAGCAGTCCCACTGCCACGAGCAATCAGCCCCAGCATTTT. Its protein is CASSPTATSNQPQHF.

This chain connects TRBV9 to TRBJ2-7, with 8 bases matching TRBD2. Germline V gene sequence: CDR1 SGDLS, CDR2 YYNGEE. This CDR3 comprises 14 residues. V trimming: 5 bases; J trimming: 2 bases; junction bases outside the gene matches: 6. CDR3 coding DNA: TGTGCCAGCAGTTTGACTAGCGCGACCTACGAGCAGTACTTC. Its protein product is CASSLTSATYEQYF.

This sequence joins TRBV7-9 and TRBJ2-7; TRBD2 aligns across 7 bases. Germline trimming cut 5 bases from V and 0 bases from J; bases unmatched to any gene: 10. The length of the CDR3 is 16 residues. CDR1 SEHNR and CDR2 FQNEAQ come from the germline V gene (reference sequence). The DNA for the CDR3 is TGTGCCAGCAGCCAGCCTGGGGGGGGGTCCTCCTACGAGCAGTACTTC. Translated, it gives CASSQPGGGSSYEQYF.

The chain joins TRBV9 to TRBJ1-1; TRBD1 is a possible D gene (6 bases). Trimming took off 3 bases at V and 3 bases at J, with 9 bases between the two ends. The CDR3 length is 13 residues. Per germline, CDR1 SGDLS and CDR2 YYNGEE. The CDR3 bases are TGTGCCAGCAGCGAGGGGGTGCACACTGAAGCTTTCTTT. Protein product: CASSEGVHTEAFF.

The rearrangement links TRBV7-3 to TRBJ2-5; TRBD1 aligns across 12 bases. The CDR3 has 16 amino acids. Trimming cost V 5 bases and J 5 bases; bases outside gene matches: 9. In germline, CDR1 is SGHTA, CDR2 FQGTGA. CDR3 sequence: CASSRMGTGGLETQYF. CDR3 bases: TGTGCCAGCAGCCGGATGGGGACAGGGGGCTTGGAGACCCAGTACTTC.

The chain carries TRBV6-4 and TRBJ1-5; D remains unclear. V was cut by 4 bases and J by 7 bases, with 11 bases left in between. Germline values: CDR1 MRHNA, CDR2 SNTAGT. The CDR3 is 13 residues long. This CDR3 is CASSAVPGQPQHF. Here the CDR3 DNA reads TGTGCCAGCAGTGCCGTGCCGGGACAGCCCCAGCATTTT.

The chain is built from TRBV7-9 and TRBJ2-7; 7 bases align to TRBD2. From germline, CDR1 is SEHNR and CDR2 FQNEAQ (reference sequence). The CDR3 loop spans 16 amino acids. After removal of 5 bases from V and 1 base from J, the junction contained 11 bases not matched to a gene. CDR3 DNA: TGTGCCAGCAGCCCCAAATTGGGGGGGTCGTCCTACGAGCAGTACTTC. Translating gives CASSPKLGGSSYEQYF.

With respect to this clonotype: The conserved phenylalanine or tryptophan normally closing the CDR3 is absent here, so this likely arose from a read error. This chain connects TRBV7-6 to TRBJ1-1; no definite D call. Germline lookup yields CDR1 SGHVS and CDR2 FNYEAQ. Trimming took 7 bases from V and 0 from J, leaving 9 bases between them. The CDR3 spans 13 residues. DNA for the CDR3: TGTGCCAGCACCTCAAATGTGAACACTGAAGCTTTCCTT. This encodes CASTSNVNTEAFL.

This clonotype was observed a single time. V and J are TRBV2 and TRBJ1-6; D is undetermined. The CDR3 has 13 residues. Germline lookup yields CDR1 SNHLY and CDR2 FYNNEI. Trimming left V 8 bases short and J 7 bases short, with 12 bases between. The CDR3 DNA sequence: TGTGCCAGCTTGGAAATCCCCAATTCACCCCTCCACTTT. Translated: CASLEIPNSPLHF.

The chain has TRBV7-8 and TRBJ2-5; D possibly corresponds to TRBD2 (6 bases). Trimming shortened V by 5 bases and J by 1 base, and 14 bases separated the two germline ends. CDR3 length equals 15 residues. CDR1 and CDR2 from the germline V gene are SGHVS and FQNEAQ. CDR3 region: CASSLQGEAQETQYF. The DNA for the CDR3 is TGTGCCAGCAGCCTTCAAGGGGAGGCCCAAGAGACCCAGTACTTC.